These 22 T cell receptor beta chains originate from one sample sequenced in a study of blood T cell repertoires in COVID-19. Here immunoSEQ multiplex PCR was the method, and the copy in TCRdb shows in-frame clones only, minus some. This table has around 300,000 clones, around 86% appearing once. Sequenced: peripheral blood. The source of these receptors is a woman in her 30s who had recovered from COVID-19.

This chain joins TRBV27 and TRBJ2-5; tentative D call: TRBD1 (5 bases). CDR3 size: 12 residues. Germline CDR1 reads MNHEY; CDR2 reads SMNVEV (reference sequence). V lost 6 bases and J lost 5, with 10 bases in between. CDR3 loop: CASSHRSETQYF. CDR3 DNA: TGTGCCAGCAGCCACAGGAGCGAGACCCAGTACTTC.

The rearrangement links TRBV6-5 to TRBJ2-5; possibly TRBD2 for D (5 bases). The CDR3 consists of 14 residues. With 6 bases removed from V and 1 base from J, the gap between germline ends came to 12 bases. Germline V gene lookup returns CDR1 MNHEY and CDR2 SVGAGI. This CDR3 is CASSPTGVQETQYF. The CDR3 DNA follows: TGTGCCAGCAGCCCAACCGGGGTCCAAGAGACCCAGTACTTC.

This rearrangement joins TRBV5-5 to TRBJ2-7; D might be TRBD1 (5 bases). Looked up from germline, CDR1 is SGHKS and CDR2 is YYEKEE (reference sequence). V lost 2 bases and J lost 3, with 6 bases in between. The CDR3 runs 12 residues. CDR3: CASSFQGYEQYF. The CDR3 bases are TGTGCCAGCAGCTTTCAGGGCTACGAGCAGTACTTC.

This chain connects TRBV25-1 to TRBJ2-7; TRBD1 agrees at 7 bases. Germline assignment: CDR1 MGHDK and CDR2 SYGVNS. The V gene end was trimmed by 1 base and the J gene end by 5 bases; junction bases not matched to a gene: 8. The CDR3 totals 15 residues. The CDR3 loop reads CASSESVTGYNEQYF. For the CDR3, the DNA is TGTGCCAGCAGTGAATCAGTGACAGGGTACAACGAGCAGTACTTC.

The gene calls are TRBV29-1 and TRBJ1-1; a weak D match, TRBD1 (6 bases). The germline CDR1 and CDR2 sequences are SQVTM and ANQGSEA. The CDR3 consists of 13 residues. Trimming took 7 bases from V and 6 from J, leaving 18 bases between them. This CDR3 is CSASYRARAEAFF. For the CDR3, the DNA is TGCAGCGCCTCCTACAGGGCACGAGCTGAAGCTTTCTTT.

The chain carries TRBV19 and TRBJ1-3; D perhaps matches TRBD1 (5 bases). The CDR3 has 15 amino acids. V was trimmed by 6 bases and J by 0 bases, leaving 12 bases between them. Looked up from germline, CDR1 is LNHDA and CDR2 is SQIVND (reference sequence). CDR3 protein: CASSPTENSGNTIYF. CDR3 sequence (DNA): TGTGCCAGTAGCCCGACAGAAAACTCTGGAAACACCATATATTTT. Full variable domain (outside the CDR3, taken from reference TRBV19 and TRBJ1-3): DGGITQSPKYLFRKEGQNVTLSCEQNLNHDAMYWYRQDPGQGLRLIYYSQIVNDFQKGDIAEGYSVSREKKESFPLTVTSAQKNPTAFYLCASSPTENSGNTIYFGEGSWLTVV.

The chain carries TRBV4-2 and TRBJ1-2; 8 positions match TRBD1. CDR1 and CDR2 (germline): LGHNA, YNFKEQ. This CDR3 contains 14 residues. V gave up 1 base and J gave up 6 bases; unmatched junction bases: 4. CDR3 sequence: CASSQVHRGNGYTF. The CDR3, as DNA: TGTGCCAGCAGCCAAGTACACAGGGGGAATGGCTACACCTTC.

This chain uses TRBV15 with TRBJ2-5; a possible D gene is TRBD2 (6 bases). V was clipped by 1 base and J by 1 base, with 28 bases between them. CDR3 length: 21 residues. Looked up from germline, CDR1 is LNHNV and CDR2 is YYDKDF (reference sequence). The DNA of the CDR3 is TGTGCCACCAGCAGAGCGGGCGCCACGCCGGGACTCCTGAAACGCCAAGAGACCCAGTACTTC. It translates to CATSRAGATPGLLKRQETQYF.

This chain connects TRBV9 to TRBJ1-2, with D possibly matching TRBD1 (6 bases). This CDR3 has 15 amino acids. Germline CDR1 reads SGDLS; CDR2 reads YYNGEE. V gave up 0 bases and J gave up 2 bases, with 11 bases separating them. CDR3 nucleotides: TGTGCCAGCAGCGTAGGTCGGGGGGCGAACTATGGCTACACCTTC. Its protein is CASSVGRGANYGYTF.

The V gene is TRBV3-1 (or the pseudogene TRBV3-2), the J gene TRBJ2-7; D is undetermined. Trimming removed 3 bases from V and 5 bases from J, with 8 bases in between. Germline V lookup: CDR1 LGHDT, CDR2 YNNKEL (reference sequence). This CDR3 has 12 residues. CDR3 amino acids: CASSHRTHEQYF. The DNA for the CDR3 is TGTGCCAGCAGCCATCGTACTCACGAGCAGTACTTC.

J is TRBJ2-3 and V is TRBV7-9; D is possibly TRBD2 (7 bases). Per germline, CDR1 SEHNR and CDR2 FQNEAQ (reference sequence). CDR3 length: 14 amino acids. Trimming stripped 5 bases from V and 6 bases from J, with 15 bases between. The DNA for the CDR3 is TGTGCCAGCAGCCCACGGGGGAGGGGGGATACGCAGTATTTT. Translated: CASSPRGRGDTQYF.

The rearrangement uses TRBV18 and TRBJ2-7; tentatively, D is TRBD1 (6 bases). CDR3 length equals 14 residues. The germline V gene has CDR1 KGHSH and CDR2 LQKENI. V was shortened by 5 bases and J by 2 bases, with 13 bases between the two germline ends. The CDR3 loop is CASSTDRNAYEQYF. For the CDR3, the DNA is TGTGCCAGCTCAACGGACAGAAACGCCTACGAGCAGTACTTC.

V usage is TRBV4-3 and J usage is TRBJ2-7; 7 bases fit TRBD1. This CDR3 spans 15 amino acids. Germline CDR1 reads LGHNA; CDR2 reads YSLEER. The V gene end was trimmed by 4 bases and the J gene end by 2 bases; junction bases not matched to a gene: 8. CDR3 sequence: CASSREVGTAYEQYF. CDR3 in DNA: TGCGCCAGCAGCCGAGAAGTGGGGACAGCCTACGAGCAGTACTTC.

This clone came up once. This chain links TRBV11-3 with TRBJ2-1; 12 bases agree with TRBD2. This CDR3 is 18 amino acids long. From germline, CDR1 is SGHNT and CDR2 YENEEA. Unmatched junction bases numbered 10, after V lost 5 bases and J lost 2 bases. The CDR3 loop is CASSRRTSGIGAYNEQFF. CDR3 in DNA: TGTGCCAGCAGCCGCCGGACTAGCGGGATAGGTGCCTACAATGAGCAGTTCTTC.

The sample holds one count of this clone. The chain has TRBV18 and TRBJ1-1, with 7 positions matching TRBD1. CDR3 length: 14 residues. Germline V gene data show CDR1 as KGHSH and CDR2 as LQKENI. J lost 2 bases, V lost 3 bases, and 3 bases had no gene match. CDR3 bases: TGTGCCAGCTCACCCCGACAGGGTAACACTGAAGCTTTCTTT. This encodes CASSPRQGNTEAFF.

The chain joins TRBV2 to TRBJ2-5; 8 nucleotides agree with TRBD1. CDR1 and CDR2 (germline): SNHLY, FYNNEI. Germline trimming cut 6 bases from V and 7 bases from J; bases unmatched to any gene: 13. This CDR3 is 15 amino acids long. CDR3 DNA: TGTGCCAGCAGCGGGACAGGACGGAGCTTGAGGACCCAGTACTTC. This gives the protein CASSGTGRSLRTQYF. The variable domain in full, with the rest retrieved from reference TRBV2 and TRBJ2-5, is EPEVTQTPSHQVTQMGQEVILRCVPISNHLYFYWYRQILGQKVEFLVSFYNNEISEKSEIFDDQFSVERPDGSNFTLKIRSTKLEDSAMYFCASSGTGRSLRTQYFGPGTRLLVL.

The chain recombines TRBV6-5 with TRBJ1-3; D is uncertain. V dropped 8 bases and J dropped 1 base, with 12 bases sitting between them. CDR1 is MNHEY, CDR2 SVGAGI, per germline. The CDR3 loop spans 14 amino acids. DNA for the CDR3: TGTGCCAGCGCGGTGCTGGAATCTGGAAACACCATATATTTT. It yields the protein CASAVLESGNTIYF.

The J gene is TRBJ1-6, the V gene TRBV6-5; 9 bases line up with TRBD1. CDR1 MNHEY and CDR2 SVGAGI come from the germline V gene. The trim removed 9 bases at V and 8 bases at J, leaving 2 bases unmatched. The CDR3 loop spans 12 amino acids. The CDR3: CASRQGDSPLHF. As DNA, the CDR3 is TGTGCCAGTCGACAGGGGGATTCACCCCTCCACTTT.

About this clone: This same CDR3 is encoded by further DNA sequences in the sample. The chain couples TRBV18 to TRBJ2-7; D uncertain. CDR3 length: 13 amino acids. The ends were cut back, 0 bases at V and 3 bases at J, with 6 bases in the middle. Per germline, CDR1 KGHSH and CDR2 LQKENI. CDR3 residues: CASSPPSGYEQYF. The CDR3 DNA reads TGTGCCAGCTCACCACCGTCCGGCTACGAGCAGTACTTC.

This chain links TRBV6-6 with TRBJ1-5, with a tentative D call TRBD1 (5 bases). Trimming pared 2 bases from V and 9 bases from J, leaving 14 bases between. Germline V gene lookup returns CDR1 MNHNY and CDR2 SVGAGI (reference sequence). The CDR3 covers 14 residues. The CDR3 region is CASSYRRGYRPQHF. Here the CDR3 DNA reads TGTGCCAGCAGTTACCGGAGGGGATATCGGCCCCAGCATTTT.

The CDR3 loop reads CASAEYGGGEQFF. The CDR3 DNA sequence: TGTGCCAGCGCGGAGTACGGCGGCGGTGAGCAGTTCTTC. The genes are TRBV19 and TRBJ2-1, with no clear D. From germline, CDR1 is LNHDA and CDR2 SQIVND (reference sequence). V dropped 9 bases and J dropped 9 bases, with 18 bases sitting between them. This CDR3 comprises 13 residues.

The rearrangement uses TRBV29-1 and TRBJ1-2; no clear D. This CDR3 is 10 amino acids long. Trimming stripped 3 bases from V and 4 bases from J, with 3 bases between. The germline gives CDR1 SQVTM, CDR2 ANQGSEA. CDR3 residues: CSVESYGYTF. CDR3 nucleotide sequence: TGCAGCGTTGAGAGCTATGGCTACACCTTC.